The 22 T cell receptor beta chains listed next were all sequenced from one sample in a study of a mutant IDH1 vaccine in newly diagnosed glioma. Sequenced by immunoSEQ multiplex PCR; TCRdb stores in-frame clones only, minus some. This sample has about 74,000 clones; around 84% occur once, and the top ten carry roughly 2%. For these TCRs, the target antigens are not known. Documented time point: week 35, safety follow-up. One vaccine dose held 300 ug of mutant IDH1 20-mer peptide and came with topical imiquimod. The source was PBMCs, collected from a glioma patient whose treatment included an IDH1 peptide vaccine. Receptors were obtained from a man under 40 with glioma.

The V call is TRBV7-2, the J call TRBJ1-2; 7 bases map to TRBD1. V trimming: 5 bases; J trimming: 5 bases; junction bases outside the gene matches: 5. CDR1 is SGHTA and CDR2 is FQGNSA in the germline V gene. This CDR3 is built from 13 residues. CDR3 loop: CASSLGQIYGYTF. CDR3 nucleotides: TGTGCCAGCAGCCTGGGACAGATATATGGCTACACCTTC.

The CDR3 region is CASSEVNRATNEKLFF. The CDR3 DNA reads as TGTGCCAGCAGTGAAGTCAACAGGGCAACTAATGAAAAACTGTTTTTT. This chain uses TRBV6-1 with TRBJ1-4; TRBD1 is a possible D gene (6 bases). Germline CDR1 reads MNHNS; CDR2 reads SASEGT. V dropped 1 base and J dropped 0 bases, with 9 bases sitting between them. This CDR3 is built from 16 residues.

The chain links TRBV7-2 to TRBJ2-6, with 7 bases matching TRBD2. Germline trimming cut 7 bases from V and 5 bases from J; bases unmatched to any gene: 5. The CDR3 length is 14 residues. Germline assignment: CDR1 SGHTA and CDR2 FQGNSA. CDR3 residues: CASTGRERANVLTF. In DNA form, the CDR3 reads TGTGCCAGCACTGGGCGGGAGAGGGCCAACGTCCTGACTTTC.

The count of this clone is one. The chain links TRBV9 to TRBJ2-3; D is uncertain. Germline loops: CDR1 SGDLS, CDR2 YYNGEE. V lost 4 bases, J lost 1 base, and 13 bases lay in between. This CDR3 region has 15 residues. CDR3 in amino acids: CASSSSTSGTDTQYF. In DNA form, the CDR3 reads TGTGCCAGCAGCTCCAGTACCTCTGGCACAGATACGCAGTATTTT. Together with reference TRBV9 and TRBJ2-3, the CDR3 gives the full variable domain: DSGVTQTPKHLITATGQRVTLRCSPRSGDLSVYWYQQSLDQGLQFLIQYYNGEERAKGNILERFSAQQFPDLHSELNLSSLELGDSALYFCASSSSTSGTDTQYFGPGTRLTVL.

The chain employs TRBV7-6 and TRBJ2-7; TRBD1 matches at 8 bases. CDR3 size: 15 residues. After removal of 5 bases from V and 0 bases from J, the junction contained 6 bases not matched to a gene. Germline V CDR1 and CDR2: SGHVS, FNYEAQ. DNA for the CDR3: TGTGCCAGCAGCCCCAGGACAGGGAACTCCTACGAGCAGTACTTC. Translated: CASSPRTGNSYEQYF.

The chain combines TRBV15 with TRBJ2-5; TRBD1 matches at 9 bases. J gave up 0 bases and V 4 bases, and 6 bases lay outside the gene matches. The CDR3 length is 16 residues. The germline V gene encodes CDR1 LNHNV and CDR2 YYDKDF (reference sequence). This CDR3 reads CATSTTGGLYQETQYF. In DNA form, the CDR3 reads TGTGCCACCAGCACAACAGGGGGCTTGTACCAAGAGACCCAGTACTTC.

This clone was seen a few times. This CDR3 reads CASSVVQGSIDTEAFF. The CDR3, as DNA: TGTGCCAGCAGCGTAGTGCAGGGATCTATTGATACTGAAGCTTTCTTT. V and J are TRBV9 and TRBJ1-1; weak D call: TRBD1 (5 bases). CDR1 SGDLS and CDR2 YYNGEE come from the germline V gene. This CDR3 contains 16 residues. With 0 bases removed from V and 5 bases from J, the gap between germline ends came to 17 bases.

This chain connects TRBV6-1 to TRBJ2-1, with 7 bases fitting TRBD2. V dropped 4 bases and J dropped 3; count of bases not matched to a gene: 12. The CDR3 has 17 residues. Germline V gene lookup returns CDR1 MNHNS and CDR2 SASEGT. CDR3 amino acids: CASSGGLDKSVYNEQFF. CDR3 in DNA: TGTGCCAGCAGTGGTGGACTAGATAAATCGGTCTACAATGAGCAGTTCTTC.

In this sample, this clone turned up once. This sequence joins TRBV5-1 and TRBJ1-4; D unresolved. Germline CDR1 SGHRS, CDR2 YFSETQ. Trimming removed 4 bases from V and 6 bases from J, with 7 bases in between. This CDR3 has 12 amino acids. The CDR3 here is CASSLGDEKLFF. CDR3 coding DNA: TGCGCCAGCAGCCTTGGCGATGAAAAACTGTTTTTT.

V and J are TRBV9 and TRBJ1-3; 8 nucleotides agree with TRBD1. The CDR3 consists of 16 residues. CDR1 SGDLS and CDR2 YYNGEE come from the germline V gene. The V gene end was trimmed by 4 bases and the J gene end by 0 bases; junction bases not matched to a gene: 6. CDR3 nucleotides: TGTGCCAGCAGCACCCAGGGGGCCAGCTCTGGAAACACCATATATTTT. Protein: CASSTQGASSGNTIYF.

The chain joins TRBV13 to TRBJ2-7; 9 nucleotides align to TRBD1. CDR1 and CDR2 (germline): PRHDT, FYEKMQ (reference sequence). CDR3 size: 18 residues. Trimming at V came to 0 bases and at J to 2 bases, leaving 11 bases not matched to a gene. The CDR3 DNA follows: TGTGCCAGCAGCTTAGGCCGGGACAGGGACCTCCTCGCCTACGAGCAGTACTTC. It encodes CASSLGRDRDLLAYEQYF.

The genes are TRBV9 and TRBJ1-6; 8 bases agree with TRBD1. Germline trimming cut 2 bases from V and 9 bases from J; bases unmatched to any gene: 4. This CDR3 has 14 amino acids. Germline assignment: CDR1 SGDLS and CDR2 YYNGEE. CDR3 loop: CASSVSQGASPLHF. CDR3 DNA: TGTGCCAGCAGCGTGAGTCAGGGGGCTTCACCCCTCCACTTT.

This rearrangement joins TRBV7-6 to TRBJ1-5; D is undetermined. The CDR3 loop spans 15 amino acids. Germline V lookup: CDR1 SGHVS, CDR2 FNYEAQ. The V end lost 5 bases, the J end lost 1 base, and 12 bases lay between the germline ends. As DNA, the CDR3 is TGTGCCAGCAGCAAGGTCGCAGGCAGCAATCAGCCCCAGCATTTT. Amino acid sequence: CASSKVAGSNQPQHF.

This rearrangement joins TRBV11-2 to TRBJ1-1; no clear D. Germline CDR1 is SGHAT and CDR2 is FQNNGV. This CDR3 has 15 amino acids. The V gene lost 3 bases and the J gene lost 0 bases, with 11 bases spanning the gap. CDR3 in DNA: TGTGCCAGCAGCTTTAGCAGGAGTATGAACACTGAAGCTTTCTTT. Translated: CASSFSRSMNTEAFF.

Here the CDR3 reads CASSVWTGKQFF. The CDR3, as DNA: TGTGCCAGCAGCGTATGGACAGGGAAGCAGTTCTTC. The V call is TRBV9, the J call TRBJ2-1; 8 bases are a match to TRBD1. CDR3 length: 12 amino acids. Germline loops: CDR1 SGDLS, CDR2 YYNGEE. With 1 base clipped from V and 11 bases from J, the junction kept 2 bases outside the gene matches.

The genes are TRBV19 and TRBJ1-2; D not resolved. Germline V lookup: CDR1 LNHDA, CDR2 SQIVND (reference sequence). This CDR3 comprises 14 residues. The germline V and J ends were trimmed by 5 bases and 8 bases, with 18 bases remaining between them. The CDR3 coding sequence is TGTGCCAGTAGTCCCTTGGACGAGGAAATGGGCTACACCTTC. Translated: CASSPLDEEMGYTF.

This sequence joins TRBV10-2 and TRBJ1-6; D remains unclear. The V and J ends lost 4 bases and 2 bases respectively, with 6 bases between them. CDR1 and CDR2 from the germline V gene are WSHSY and SAAADI. The CDR3 loop spans 14 amino acids. The CDR3 bases are TGCGCCAGCAGTGGCCTTACCTATAATTCACCCCTCCACTTT. It yields the protein CASSGLTYNSPLHF.

The J gene is TRBJ1-5, the V gene TRBV9; possible D gene TRBD1, 5 bases. V gave up 4 bases and J gave up 3 bases, with 14 bases separating them. CDR3 size: 15 residues. Germline CDR1 is SGDLS and CDR2 is YYNGEE. CDR3 in DNA: TGTGCCAGCAGCCCAAGGGGTGGTGCCAATCAGCCCCAGCATTTT. This gives the protein CASSPRGGANQPQHF.

CDR3 sequence: CASSSPLRDRTYEQYF. CDR3 sequence (DNA): TGTGCCAGCAGTTCCCCTCTCCGGGACAGGACCTACGAGCAGTACTTC. J is TRBJ2-7 and V is TRBV27, with 8 bases aligning to TRBD1. This CDR3 has 16 residues. Germline values: CDR1 MNHEY, CDR2 SMNVEV (reference sequence). After removal of 4 bases from V and 2 bases from J, the junction contained 10 bases not matched to a gene.

The chain employs TRBV2 and TRBJ1-1; D is possibly TRBD1 (5 bases). The germline CDR1 and CDR2 sequences are SNHLY and FYNNEI. The CDR3 loop spans 13 amino acids. Trimming took off 8 bases at V and 4 bases at J, with 14 bases between the two ends. The CDR3 region has the DNA TGTGCCAGCTCACAGGCTGGAACCACTGAAGCTTTCTTT. Translation gives CASSQAGTTEAFF. The full variable domain, its missing parts supplied by reference TRBV2 and TRBJ1-1, is EPEVTQTPSHQVTQMGQEVILRCVPISNHLYFYWYRQILGQKVEFLVSFYNNEISEKSEIFDDQFSVERPDGSNFTLKIRSTKLEDSAMYFCASSQAGTTEAFFGQGTRLTVV.

The genes are TRBV28 and TRBJ2-3; 9 positions match TRBD2. The germline CDR1 and CDR2 sequences are MDHEN and SYDVKM. This CDR3 spans 17 amino acids. Unmatched junction bases numbered 10, after V lost 4 bases and J lost 2 bases. The CDR3 nucleotides read TGTGCCAGCAGTTCCCCTTCCGCTAGCGGGGTCACAGATACGCAGTATTTT. It translates to CASSSPSASGVTDTQYF.

The chain joins TRBV20-1 to TRBJ1-1; D uncertain. The V end was cut by 6 bases, the J end by 11 bases, with 7 bases between. There are 8 residues in the CDR3. Germline V gene sequence: CDR1 DFQATT, CDR2 SNEGSKA (reference sequence). CDR3 loop: CSAGRAFF. As DNA, the CDR3 is TGCAGTGCCGGGCGTGCTTTCTTT.